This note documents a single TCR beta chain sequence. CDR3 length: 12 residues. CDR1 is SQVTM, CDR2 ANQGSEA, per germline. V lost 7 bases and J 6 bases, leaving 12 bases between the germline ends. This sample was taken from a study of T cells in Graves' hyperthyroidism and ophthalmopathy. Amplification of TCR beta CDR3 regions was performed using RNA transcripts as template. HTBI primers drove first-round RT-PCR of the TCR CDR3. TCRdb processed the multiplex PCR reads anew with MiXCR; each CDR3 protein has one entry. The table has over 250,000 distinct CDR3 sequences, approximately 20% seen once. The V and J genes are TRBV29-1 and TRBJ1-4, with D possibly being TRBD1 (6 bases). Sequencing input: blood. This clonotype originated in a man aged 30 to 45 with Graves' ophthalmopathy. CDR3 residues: CSGTGPDEKLFF. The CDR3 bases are TGCAGCGGTACAGGGCCGGATGAAAAACTGTTTTTT.